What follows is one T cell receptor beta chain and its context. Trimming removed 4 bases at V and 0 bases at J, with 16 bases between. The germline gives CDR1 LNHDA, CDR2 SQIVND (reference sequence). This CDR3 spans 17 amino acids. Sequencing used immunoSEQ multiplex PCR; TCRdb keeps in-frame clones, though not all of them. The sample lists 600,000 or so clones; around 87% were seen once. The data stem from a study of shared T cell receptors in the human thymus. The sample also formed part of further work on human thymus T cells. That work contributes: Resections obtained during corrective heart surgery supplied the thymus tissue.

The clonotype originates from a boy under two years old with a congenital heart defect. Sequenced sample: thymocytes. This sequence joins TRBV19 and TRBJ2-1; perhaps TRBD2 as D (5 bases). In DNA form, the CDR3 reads TGTGCCAGTAGTACCCGACATCGTGGGAGCTCCTACAATGAGCAGTTCTTC. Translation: CASSTRHRGSSYNEQFF.